The text below deals with one T cell receptor beta chain. Its specificity is not known. This sample is drawn from a study of cytomegalovirus exposure and HLA in healthy donors. Study background: HLA-typed donors were the source of tens of millions of unique TCRs held in an early data release. Study findings and constraints: A later analysis reported that several of the most significant clusters appeared to be linked to common viral pathogens, among them Epstein-Barr virus.

CDR1 and CDR2 from the germline V gene are SGHRS and YFSETQ. CDR3 length equals 17 residues. The V gene end was trimmed by 0 bases and the J gene end by 3 bases; junction bases not matched to a gene: 7. Researchers ran the PCR with 60 Vbeta and 13 Jbeta primers. Source study methods: Unique TCR beta chains numbered approximately 80 million in a later analysis, with roughly 10 million shared. Method: immunoSEQ multiplex PCR; TCRdb's copy keeps in-frame clones and lacks some. V, J and clone size are taken as reported in that table, and D and trimming were inferred from the DNA itself. The top ten clones hold more than 1.4% of a sample with 130,000 or so clones, more than 65% of them seen once.

The chain couples TRBV5-1 to TRBJ2-1, with 9 bases identical to TRBD2. This receptor was obtained from a woman aged 18 to 35 in good health and CMV-seronegative. Sequences were obtained from PBMCs. CDR3 loop: CASSLGRLAEIYNEQFF. CDR3 sequence (DNA): TGCGCCAGCAGCTTGGGGAGACTAGCGGAAATCTACAATGAGCAGTTCTTC.